This record concerns one TCR beta chain sequence. Its antigen remains unknown. The entry originates in a study of T-cell memory formation after mild COVID-19. General study points: Whether second-wave clones peaking at day 37 were SARS-CoV-2 specific went unconfirmed. Among CD4+ contracting clones, most were CM and EM, and CD8+ ones EMRA. Pre-infection memory harbored some responding clones, suggesting cross-reactive memory joined.

The authors produced TCR alpha and TCR beta cDNA libraries with sample barcodes and UMIs by 5'RACE using constant-segment primers. TCRdb re-called the 5' RACE reads with MiXCR, one entry per CDR3 protein. Of 550,000 to 650,000 distinct CDR3 sequences listed, approximately 15% were seen once; the top ten hold about 7.4%. Germline V gives CDR1 SEHNR, CDR2 FQNEAQ (reference sequence). The CDR3 loop spans 15 amino acids. J was trimmed by 5 bases and V by 5 bases; bases with no gene match: 6. V and J are TRBV7-9 and TRBJ1-4, with 9 bases fitting TRBD1. The sequence was obtained from an adult woman who had mild COVID-19 (a few samples of this study predate the infection). Cell type and time point are not known. The sequenced sample consisted of PBMCs or a T cell subset sorted from them (not recorded which). The CDR3 region is CASSEQDRGNEKLFF. Written as DNA, the CDR3 is TGTGCCAGCAGCGAACAGGACAGGGGAAATGAAAAACTGTTTTTT. The whole variable domain, filled in from reference TRBV7-9 and TRBJ1-4, reads DTGVSQNPRHKITKRGQNVTFRCDPISEHNRLYWYRQTLGQGPEFLTYFQNEAQLEKSRLLSDRFSAERPKGSFSTLEIQRTEQGDSAMYLCASSEQDRGNEKLFFGSGTQLSVL.